This entry is about one T cell receptor (beta chain). Antigen unknown. These data come from a study of T cell clones after liver transplantation. As for the study in general: Post-transplant blood was tracked for graft-donor-reactive T cell clones identified in a pre-transplant mixed lymphocyte reaction. At least one year of complete immunosuppression withdrawal without enzymes over twice normal defined tolerance.

Study-level points and caveats: The donor-reactive repertoire was only partly measurable in a couple of subjects, lacking donor cells.

Some clones are missing from TCRdb's copy, which holds only in-frame ones; the method was immunoSEQ multiplex PCR. This sample carries 70,000 or so clones, around nine tenths of them seen once, and the ten largest clones take roughly 2.7%. V was clipped by 5 bases and J by 9 bases; unmatched bases: 9. The CDR3 sequence is 15 residues long. Germline V gene sequence: CDR1 MRHNA, CDR2 SNTAGT. The rearrangement uses TRBV6-4 and TRBJ2-1; 11 bases match TRBD2. The receptor comes from a human donor who received a liver transplant. The specimen comprised CD4+ T cells from blood, sampled before liver transplant. CDR3 sequence: CASSPTSGRAREQFF. The CDR3 nucleotides read TGTGCCAGCAGTCCCACTAGCGGGAGAGCTCGTGAGCAGTTCTTC.